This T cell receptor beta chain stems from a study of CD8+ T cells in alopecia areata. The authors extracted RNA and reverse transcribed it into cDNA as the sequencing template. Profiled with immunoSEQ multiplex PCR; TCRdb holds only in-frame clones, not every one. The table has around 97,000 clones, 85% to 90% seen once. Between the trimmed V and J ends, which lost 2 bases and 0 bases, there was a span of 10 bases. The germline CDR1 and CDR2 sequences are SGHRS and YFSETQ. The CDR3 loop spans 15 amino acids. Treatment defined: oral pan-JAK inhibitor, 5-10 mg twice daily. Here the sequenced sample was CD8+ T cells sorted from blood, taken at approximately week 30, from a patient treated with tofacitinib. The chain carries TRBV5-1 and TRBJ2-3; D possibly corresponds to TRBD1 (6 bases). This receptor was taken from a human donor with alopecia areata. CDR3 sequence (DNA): TGCGCCAGCAGCTTCTCAGGGGATAGCACAGATACGCAGTATTTT. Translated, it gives CASSFSGDSTDTQYF. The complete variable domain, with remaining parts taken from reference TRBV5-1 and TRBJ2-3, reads KAGVTQTPRYLIKTRGQQVTLSCSPISGHRSVSWYQQTPGQGLQFLFEYFSETQRNKGNFPGRFSGRQFSNSRSEMNVSTLELGDSALYLCASSFSGDSTDTQYFGPGTRLTVL.